Listed below are T cell receptor beta chains from one sample, sequenced in a study of cytomegalovirus exposure and HLA in healthy donors. Sequenced by immunoSEQ multiplex PCR; TCRdb stores in-frame clones only, minus some. The sample consists of some 150,000 clones, roughly 80% of them appearing once. Source material: PBMCs. These receptors were taken from a woman younger than 45 in good health and CMV-seronegative. The CDR3 runs from the conserved cysteine through the conserved F or W. A D gene is named only where the DNA matches it firmly. Where a row states a size, it is once, few, many or the class of an expanded clone; other rows omit it.

cdr3_aa cdr3_nt j_call d_call clone_size v_call
CASSTRTGGQETQYF TGCGCCAGCAGCACCCGGACAGGGGGACAAGAGACCCAGTACTTC TRBJ2-5 TRBD1 few TRBV5-1
CASSGGPNQPQHF TGTGCCAGCAGCGGAGGGCCAAATCAGCCCCAGCATTTT TRBJ1-5 . . TRBV2
CASSQVGQSYGYTF TGCGCCAGCAGCCAAGTAGGACAGTCCTATGGCTACACCTTC TRBJ1-2 . . TRBV4-3
CASIDLGFASTEAFF TGTGCCAGTATCGATCTGGGCTTCGCATCCACTGAAGCTTTCTTT TRBJ1-1 . . TRBV19
CASSGGWGRGRRETQYF TGTGCCAGCAGCGGGGGGTGGGGCAGGGGGCGCCGAGAGACCCAGTACTTC TRBJ2-5 TRBD1 once TRBV11-2
CASSLESPGGADTQYF TGCGCCAGCAGCTTGGAAAGCCCGGGGGGCGCAGATACGCAGTATTTT TRBJ2-3 . . TRBV5-1
CASSPRAGTRGEKLFF TGTGCCAGCAGCCCAAGGGCCGGGACCAGGGGTGAAAAACTGTTTTTT TRBJ1-4 . . TRBV9
CASSFGGGVYEQYF TGTGCCAGCAGCTTCGGCGGGGGCGTCTACGAGCAGTACTTC TRBJ2-7 . . TRBV5-4
CASSLRGNYYNEQFF TGTGCCAGCAGTTTGCGCGGGAACTACTACAATGAGCAGTTCTTC TRBJ2-1 . . TRBV28
CASRGAGPYGYTF TGTGCCAGCCGGGGGGCAGGTCCCTATGGCTACACCTTC TRBJ1-2 . . TRBV6-1
CASSLGTGGPARQVGEQYF TGTGCCAGCAGCTTAGGGACAGGGGGACCAGCCCGACAAGTTGGCGAGCAGTACTTC TRBJ2-7 TRBD1 . TRBV7-2
CASSTTGGGDQPQHF TGTGCCAGTAGTACGACAGGGGGAGGGGATCAGCCCCAGCATTTT TRBJ1-5 TRBD1 . TRBV19
CASSERQAAEAFF TGTGCCAGCTCAGAGCGACAGGCCGCTGAAGCTTTCTTT TRBJ1-1 . . TRBV18
CASSPYPGGAFF TGTGCCAGCAGCCCCTACCCAGGGGGAGCTTTCTTT TRBJ1-1 TRBD1 . TRBV7-2
CASSLAWTGEETQYF TGTGCCAGCAGCTTGGCCTGGACAGGGGAAGAGACCCAGTACTTC TRBJ2-5 TRBD1 . TRBV7-9
CATSTDRNSYNEQFF TGTGCCACCAGCACGGACAGAAACTCCTACAATGAGCAGTTCTTC TRBJ2-1 . . TRBV15
CASSSGTGGQETQYF TGTGCCAGCAGTTCCGGGACAGGGGGCCAAGAGACCCAGTACTTC TRBJ2-5 TRBD1 . TRBV27
CASSPTGFTGELFF TGCGCCAGCAGCCCTACAGGGTTCACCGGGGAGCTGTTTTTT TRBJ2-2 . . TRBV5-1
CASSQGLAGDYQETQYF TGTGCCAGCAGCCAAGGACTAGCGGGGGACTACCAAGAGACCCAGTACTTC TRBJ2-5 TRBD2 . TRBV4-2
CASSLDGTGRSPLHF TGCGCCAGCAGCTTGGACGGGACAGGACGTTCACCCCTCCACTTT TRBJ1-6 TRBD1 . TRBV5-1
CASSYLGALNEQYF TGTGCCAGCAGTTATTTGGGGGCTTTGAACGAGCAGTACTTC TRBJ2-7 . few TRBV6-5
CASTMPGGNSPLHF TGTGCCAGTACCATGCCGGGGGGGAACTCACCCCTCCACTTT TRBJ1-6 . . TRBV19
CASSLSGRTNEKLFF TGTGCCAGCAGCTTGTCCGGGAGAACTAATGAAAAACTGTTTTTT TRBJ1-4 . . TRBV5-4
CASSGPSTDTQYF TGTGCCAGCAGCGGGCCAAGCACAGATACGCAGTATTTT TRBJ2-3 . . TRBV14
CASSPWTGKQETQYF TGCGCCAGCAGCCCCTGGACAGGGAAGCAAGAGACCCAGTACTTC TRBJ2-5 TRBD1 . TRBV5-1
CASTPPPGQGRGVRNTIYF TGTGCCAGCACCCCACCCCCGGGACAGGGGCGCGGGGTGAGAAACACCATATATTTT TRBJ1-3 TRBD1 many TRBV2
CASSDSARPQHF TGCGCCAGCAGTGACAGCGCACGGCCCCAGCATTTT TRBJ1-5 . . TRBV10-2
CASSLEAAGREKLFF TGCGCCAGCAGCTTGGAGGCAGCCGGGAGAGAAAAACTGTTTTTT TRBJ1-4 . few TRBV5-1
CASSYLTSGGAYEQYF TGTGCCAGCAGTTACCTCACTAGCGGGGGGGCCTACGAGCAGTACTTC TRBJ2-7 TRBD2 . TRBV6-5
CASSFLTSGAFRSSYEQYF TGTGCCAGCAGCTTCCTGACTAGCGGGGCGTTTAGGAGCTCCTACGAGCAGTACTTC TRBJ2-7 TRBD2 . TRBV7-9
CASSPRGYTEAFF TGTGCCAGCAGTCCCCGGGGTTACACTGAAGCTTTCTTT TRBJ1-1 . few TRBV5-6
CASSSQAFPQDSGENYGYTF TGTGCCAGCAGTTCCCAAGCGTTTCCTCAAGACAGCGGGGAAAACTATGGCTACACCTTC TRBJ1-2 . . TRBV28
CASSAGRENGYTF TGTGCCAGCAGTGCGGGACGGGAAAACGGCTACACCTTC TRBJ1-2 . once TRBV6-6
CASSPDRGGTGELFF TGTGCCAGCAGCCCCGACCGGGGGGGTACCGGGGAGCTGTTTTTT TRBJ2-2 TRBD2 . TRBV4-2
CASSAGLADYNEQFF TGTGCCAGCAGCGCGGGACTAGCCGATTACAATGAGCAGTTCTTC TRBJ2-1 TRBD2 once TRBV5-4
CASSPRGGEKLFF TGTGCCAGTAGTCCCAGGGGTGGTGAAAAACTGTTTTTT TRBJ1-4 . . TRBV19
CASSPERQREAFF TGTGCCAGCAGCCCCGAACGGCAGCGGGAAGCTTTCTTT TRBJ1-1 . once TRBV7-9
CASSFGEGQSNEKLFF TGTGCCAGCAGCTTCGGGGAAGGGCAAAGTAATGAAAAACTGTTTTTT TRBJ1-4 . . TRBV11-3
CASSLDPGSYEQYF TGTGCCAGCAGCTTGGACCCAGGGTCCTACGAGCAGTACTTC TRBJ2-7 . once TRBV5-4
CASSDTKGHGELFF TGTGCCAGCAGTGACACCAAGGGACACGGGGAGCTGTTTTTT TRBJ2-2 . once TRBV6-4
CASTLGGSTEAFF TGTGCCAGCACCCTGGGGGGGAGCACTGAAGCTTTCTTT TRBJ1-1 . . TRBV27
CASSPLAGEWEETQYF TGTGCCAGTAGTCCGTTAGCGGGAGAGTGGGAGGAGACCCAGTACTTC TRBJ2-5 TRBD2 . TRBV19